These 25 T cell receptor beta chains share one sample of origin, sequenced in a study of CD8 T cells in ankylosing spondylitis. Study-wide results and caveats: Characteristic, it appeared, of ankylosing spondylitis blood was a TCR beta motif of roughly eight highly homologous variants.

TCRdb itself ran the 5' RACE reads through MiXCR, one entry per CDR3 protein. The data show some 840,000 distinct CDR3 sequences, approximately 12% seen once. The antigens these receptors bind are not known. The specimen sequenced was blood, either unsorted or a sorted T cell fraction (not recorded which). These receptors were taken from a male donor with ankylosing spondylitis.

V usage is TRBV7-2 and J usage is TRBJ2-3; D is possibly TRBD1 or TRBD2 (5 bases each). V was trimmed by 6 bases and J by 0 bases, leaving 7 bases between them. The CDR3 sequence is 13 residues long. Looked up from germline, CDR1 is SGHTA and CDR2 is FQGNSA. This chain's CDR3 is CASRWDSTDTQYF. The CDR3 DNA follows: TGTGCCAGCAGGTGGGACAGCACAGATACGCAGTATTTT.

There are a few counts of this clonotype. V is TRBV5-6 and J is TRBJ2-5; possibly TRBD1 for D (6 bases). The germline CDR1 and CDR2 sequences are SGHDT and YYEEEE. The V and J ends lost 0 bases and 8 bases respectively, with 8 bases between them. The CDR3 is 12 residues long. The CDR3 here is CASSLEGGTQYF. In DNA, the CDR3 is TGTGCCAGCAGCTTGGAAGGGGGTACCCAGTACTTC.

The chain is built from TRBV4-3 and TRBJ1-6; possibly TRBD1 for D (5 bases). V was cut by 1 base and J by 15 bases, with 13 bases left in between. The CDR3 covers 13 residues. Germline V lookup: CDR1 LGHNA, CDR2 YSLEER. CDR3 sequence: CASSQVGGYILHF. In DNA, the CDR3 is TGCGCCAGCAGCCAAGTCGGGGGGTACATCCTCCACTTT.

The genes are TRBV20-1 and TRBJ2-7, with 9 positions matching TRBD2. The J segment lost 5 bases and the V segment lost 0 bases, leaving 8 bases of the junction unmatched. The CDR3 sequence is 15 residues long. Germline CDR1 and CDR2: DFQATT and SNEGSKA (reference sequence). CDR3 sequence (DNA): TGCAGTGCTAGAGATCCGCGGGAGGGGATCGACGAGCAGTACTTC. It yields the protein CSARDPREGIDEQYF.

This clonotype turned up a few times. The gene calls are TRBV4-3 and TRBJ1-5; D is unresolved. The length of the CDR3 is 14 residues. Germline CDR1 and CDR2: LGHNA and YSLEER. Trimming took off 0 bases at V and 1 base at J, with 4 bases between the two ends. The CDR3: CASSQEASNQPQHF. In nucleotides, the CDR3 is TGCGCCAGCAGCCAAGAGGCAAGCAATCAGCCCCAGCATTTT.

Ten or more counts support this clonotype. The chain links TRBV28 to TRBJ2-4; the match to TRBD2 covers 7 bases. The trim removed 7 bases at V and 7 bases at J, leaving 13 bases unmatched. CDR3 length: 15 residues. Germline V gene lookup returns CDR1 MDHEN and CDR2 SYDVKM. The CDR3 sequence is CASTTSAGGGNIQYF. The CDR3 DNA reads TGTGCCAGCACCACCAGTGCTGGGGGAGGGAACATTCAGTACTTC.

This clonotype came up many times. The V gene is TRBV29-1, the J gene TRBJ1-1; unclear D gene. Trimming removed 6 bases at V and 1 base at J, with 15 bases between. The CDR3 consists of 14 residues. CDR1 SQVTM and CDR2 ANQGSEA come from the germline V gene. Here the CDR3 reads CSVARDITNTEAFF. The CDR3 nucleotides are TGCAGCGTCGCTCGGGATATTACGAACACTGAAGCTTTCTTT.

The CDR3 DNA follows: TGCGCCAGCAGCCACGACAGGTGGCGGTCCTACGAGCAGTACTTC. Translated: CASSHDRWRSYEQYF. The genes are TRBV4-1 and TRBJ2-7, with a weak D call TRBD1 (6 bases). CDR1 and CDR2 from the germline V gene are MGHRA and YSYEKL. The CDR3 totals 15 residues. Trimming took off 3 bases at V and 1 base at J, with 13 bases between the two ends.

This clonotype was detected many times. J is TRBJ2-7 and V is TRBV18, with 7 bases fitting TRBD1. The J segment lost 1 base and the V segment lost 3 bases, leaving 3 bases of the junction unmatched. The CDR3 runs 14 residues. Germline V CDR1 and CDR2: KGHSH, LQKENI. The CDR3 DNA is TGTGCCAGCTCACCTCGACAGGGTTCCTACGAGCAGTACTTC. It encodes CASSPRQGSYEQYF.

Only a few counts were recorded for this clonotype. The V and J genes are TRBV5-1 and TRBJ2-7; 8 nucleotides match TRBD2. The V segment lost 3 bases and the J segment 4 bases; nucleotides outside the gene matches: 9. Germline V gene data show CDR1 as SGHRS and CDR2 as YFSETQ. There are 15 residues in the CDR3. CDR3 loop: CASSWGLVDEYEQYF. The CDR3 DNA reads TGCGCCAGCAGCTGGGGACTAGTGGACGAATACGAGCAGTACTTC.

The J gene is TRBJ2-1, the V gene TRBV20-1; D not certain. CDR1 and CDR2 from the germline V gene are DFQATT and SNEGSKA (reference sequence). Trimming took 2 bases from V and 8 from J, leaving 10 bases between them. The CDR3 extends over 12 amino acids. The CDR3 here is CSARTVRDEQFF. DNA of the CDR3: TGCAGTGCTAGAACCGTCCGCGATGAGCAGTTCTTC.

The chain uses TRBV4-3 and TRBJ2-7; the D is unclear. CDR3 size: 15 residues. The germline V and J ends were trimmed by 0 bases and 3 bases, with 12 bases remaining between them. The germline V gene encodes CDR1 LGHNA and CDR2 YSLEER. The CDR3 loop reads CASSQDRTDYYEQYF. The CDR3 DNA is TGCGCCAGCAGCCAAGATAGAACTGATTACTACGAGCAGTACTTC.

This clonotype was seen more than once but under ten times. The rearrangement joins TRBV18 to TRBJ2-3; D is ambiguous. Trimming took 2 bases from V and 2 from J, leaving 8 bases between them. The CDR3 runs 14 residues. Germline lookup yields CDR1 KGHSH and CDR2 LQKENI. CDR3 in DNA: TGTGCCAGCTCACCAGGCAGGCCCACAGATACGCAGTATTTT. Its translation is CASSPGRPTDTQYF.

The table lists this clonotype with a few counts. V gene TRBV7-9 combines with J gene TRBJ1-1; D not resolved. The ends were cut back, 5 bases at V and 1 base at J, with 17 bases in the middle. This CDR3 comprises 16 residues. CDR1 and CDR2 (germline): SEHNR, FQNEAQ (reference sequence). The CDR3 DNA reads as TGTGCCAGCAGCCCCCGCGCGACGAGTGGGAACACTGAAGCTTTCTTT. Its protein product is CASSPRATSGNTEAFF.

This clonotype has more than one count but fewer than ten. The chain carries TRBV12-3 or TRBV12-4 and TRBJ2-1, with a weak D call TRBD2 (5 bases). The CDR3 spans 13 residues. V was shortened by 6 bases and J by 8 bases, with 14 bases between the two germline ends. Here the CDR3 DNA reads TGTGCCAGCAGCATGGAGGTCGAATATGAGCAGTTCTTC. The encoded protein is CASSMEVEYEQFF.

This clonotype was seen many times. V usage is TRBV12-3 or TRBV12-4 and J usage is TRBJ1-1; D remains ambiguous. V lost 5 bases and J 1 base, leaving 5 bases between the germline ends. The CDR3 contains 12 residues. CDR3 nucleotides: TGTGCCAGCAGTATTAGGAACACTGAAGCTTTCTTT. The encoded protein is CASSIRNTEAFF.

The chain uses TRBV7-9 and TRBJ1-6, with D unresolved. V lost 0 bases and J lost 6, with 9 bases in between. The V gene's germline CDR1 is SEHNR and CDR2 FQNEAQ (reference sequence). This CDR3 contains 15 residues. CDR3 residues: CASSLALAANSPLHF. The CDR3 nucleotides are TGTGCCAGCAGCTTAGCGCTCGCGGCTAATTCACCCCTCCACTTT.

This clonotype was seen only a few times. The chain combines TRBV4-3 with TRBJ2-6, with D hard to call. With 0 bases removed from V and 0 bases from J, the gap between germline ends came to 9 bases. The CDR3 loop spans 17 amino acids. Germline V lookup: CDR1 LGHNA, CDR2 YSLEER. Written as DNA, the CDR3 is TGCGCCAGCAGCCAAGATTTAGGATTCTCTGGGGCCAACGTCCTGACTTTC. This codes for CASSQDLGFSGANVLTF.

This clonotype was found a few times. This sequence joins TRBV5-1 and TRBJ2-7; D is unresolved. V was pared by 1 base and J by 0 bases, with 20 bases between. The CDR3 is made up of 18 amino acids. The germline CDR1 and CDR2 sequences are SGHRS and YFSETQ. CDR3 in amino acids: CASSLLGVVATLSYEQYF. The CDR3, as DNA: TGCGCCAGCAGCTTGCTTGGTGTCGTTGCGACCCTCTCCTACGAGCAGTACTTC.

This clonotype was seen at least ten times. The chain has TRBV12-3 or TRBV12-4 and TRBJ2-7; TRBD2 is a possible D gene (6 bases). Trimming removed 2 bases at V and 0 bases at J, with 11 bases between. The CDR3 totals 15 residues. The CDR3 loop is CASSLSGLVSYEQYF. In DNA, the CDR3 is TGTGCCAGCAGTTTATCGGGACTCGTCTCCTACGAGCAGTACTTC.

This clonotype was observed once. Germline and junction disagree at one end, which may indicate a read error. This chain connects TRBV4-3 to TRBJ2-2, with D perhaps matching TRBD2 (5 bases). The CDR3 contains 17 residues. Germline assignment: CDR1 LGHNA and CDR2 YSLEER. In nucleotides, the CDR3 is TGCGCCAGCAGCCAAGACGAGGGTCCTTCGAAAACCGGGGAGCTGTTTTTT. As protein: CASSQDEGPSKTGELFF.

As DNA, the CDR3 is TGTGCCAGCAGGGACACCGGGACAGAGAATTCACCCCTCCACTTT. Translating it yields CASRDTGTENSPLHF. V is TRBV9 and J is TRBJ1-6; 7 bases are shared with TRBD1. CDR3 length equals 15 residues. CDR1 and CDR2 from the germline V gene are SGDLS and YYNGEE. V trimming: 5 bases; J trimming: 7 bases; junction bases outside the gene matches: 9. Combining the CDR3 with reference TRBV9 and TRBJ1-6 gives the whole variable domain DSGVTQTPKHLITATGQRVTLRCSPRSGDLSVYWYQQSLDQGLQFLIQYYNGEERAKGNILERFSAQQFPDLHSELNLSSLELGDSALYFCASRDTGTENSPLHFGNGTRLTVT.

In this sample, this clonotype turned up many times. J is TRBJ1-1 and V is TRBV7-2; 7 positions agree with TRBD1. The junction had 4 bases not matched to a gene; V was cut back by 3 bases and J by 0 bases. CDR1 and CDR2 (germline): SGHTA, FQGNSA. This CDR3 has 15 amino acids. DNA of the CDR3: TGTGCCAGCAGCTTCCAGGGACAGTTGAACACTGAAGCTTTCTTT. Translated, it gives CASSFQGQLNTEAFF. The full variable domain, rest sourced from reference TRBV7-2 and TRBJ1-1, is GAGVSQSPSNKVTEKGKDVELRCDPISGHTALYWYRQSLGQGLEFLIYFQGNSAPDKSGLPSDRFSAERTGGSVSTLTIQRTQQEDSAVYLCASSFQGQLNTEAFFGQGTRLTVV.

This clonotype was picked up a small number of times. The rearrangement uses TRBV20-1 and TRBJ2-7, with D perhaps matching TRBD1 (7 bases). Germline assignment: CDR1 DFQATT and CDR2 SNEGSKA (reference sequence). The V gene lost 1 base and the J gene lost 2 bases, with 15 bases spanning the gap. The CDR3 loop spans 15 amino acids. The CDR3 protein is CSARAPGRGAYEQYF. CDR3 coding DNA: TGCAGTGCTAGAGCGCCCGGCAGGGGGGCCTACGAGCAGTACTTC.

This chain links TRBV5-1 with TRBJ2-1; a weak D match, TRBD2 (6 bases). Germline V gene sequence: CDR1 SGHRS, CDR2 YFSETQ. Trimming cost V 7 bases and J 6 bases, with 17 bases left between them. CDR3 length equals 14 residues. DNA for the CDR3: TGCGCCAGCGCCTTGTGGCGGGGACCCAATGAGCAGTTCTTC. Amino acid sequence: CASALWRGPNEQFF.